The 12 T cell receptor beta chains below come from one sample, sequenced in a study of tumor-infiltrating lymphocytes in primary liver carcinoma. Total RNA (roughly 530 ng) served as template for TCR beta cDNA synthesis primed by a constant-region primer. Three nested multiplex PCR rounds, a slightly modified ARM-PCR method, built the TCR beta libraries. It was with TRBV1-TRBV30 forward primers and a C-beta reverse primer that the first two PCR rounds were run, at around 9 cycles each. A single record per CDR3 protein comes from TCRdb applying MiXCR to the multiplex PCR reads. Of 70,000 to 95,000 distinct CDR3 sequences listed, roughly two thirds are singletons. Between about 17 and 34 mg of unsorted bulk tissue served as the source from which RNA and DNA were co-extracted. The source material was liver tumor tissue from sampling region 4. The subset was: tumor region T4, right-lateral pole. The receptors were sampled from a man aged 40-50 years with primary liver carcinoma and hepatitis B virus infection.

On this clonotype: A much larger clonotype is one base distant, so this may be a read error. The chain is built from TRBV10-3 and TRBJ2-7; D may be TRBD2 (5 bases). The V and J ends lost 11 bases and 6 bases respectively, with 23 bases between them. Germline CDR1 reads ENHRY; CDR2 reads SYGVKD. This CDR3 is built from 14 residues. As DNA, the CDR3 is TGTGCCGCTTTAGACGGGGAGTTCCAGTTCGAGCAGTACTTC. Protein sequence: CAALDGEFQFEQYF.

With respect to this clonotype: A much larger clone lies a single base off, so this may be a read error. J is TRBJ2-3 and V is TRBV28; D is uncertain. The length of the CDR3 is 15 residues. Germline V gene data show CDR1 as MDHEN and CDR2 as SYDVKM. This CDR3 is CAGRTPSGQTDTQYF. CDR3 sequence (DNA): TGTGCCGGCAGGACGCCATCCGGGCAAACAGATACGCAGTATTTT.

With regard to this clonotype: The junction does not match germline at one end; this may be a read error. J is TRBJ1-1 and V is TRBV4-1; D is unresolved. This CDR3 has 14 residues. Looked up from germline, CDR1 is MGHRA and CDR2 is YSYEKL. The CDR3 sequence is CASSSHQEVTEAFF. As DNA, the CDR3 is TGTGCCAGCAGCTCACACCAGGAGGTCACTGAAGCTTTCTTT.

The count of this clonotype is one. At one end the junction does not follow the germline gene, possibly because of a read error. The chain recombines TRBV4-2 with TRBJ2-4, with 9 bases aligning to TRBD2. CDR3 length: 16 residues. Germline V CDR1 and CDR2: LGHNA, YNFKEQ. CDR3 DNA: TGTGTCAGCAGCCAAGAATTTGCGGGAGGGCAGGACATTCAGTACTTC. Its translation is CVSSQEFAGGQDIQYF.

In the case of this clonotype: Possible read error: a much larger clone is one base away. The chain recombines TRBV20-1 with TRBJ1-4, with a possible D match to TRBD1 (5 bases). This CDR3 is built from 13 residues. CDR1 and CDR2 from the germline V gene are DFQATT and SNEGSKA (reference sequence). V was clipped by 7 bases and J by 8 bases, with 17 bases between them. CDR3 DNA: TGCAGTGTTAGGGGTGATCAAGTCGAAAAACTGTTTTTT. Residues: CSVRGDQVEKLFF.

The sample holds many counts of this clonotype. J is TRBJ1-1 and V is TRBV5-4, with D perhaps TRBD1 (6 bases). CDR1 SGHNT and CDR2 YYREEE come from the germline V gene (reference sequence). The CDR3 is 16 residues long. V gave up 4 bases and J gave up 1 base, with 17 bases separating them. This CDR3 is CASSPDPGTQNTEAFF. CDR3 in DNA: TGTGCCAGCAGCCCAGACCCGGGGACACAGAACACTGAAGCTTTCTTT.

The chain joins TRBV11-2 to TRBJ2-7, with D perhaps matching TRBD2 (6 bases). The germline CDR1 and CDR2 sequences are SGHAT and FQNNGV. Trimming left V 6 bases short and J 2 bases short, with 17 bases between. The CDR3 contains 15 residues. CDR3: CASRLCGTLPYEQYF. For the CDR3, the DNA is TGTGCCAGCAGGCTCTGCGGGACTCTGCCCTACGAGCAGTACTTC.

This rearrangement joins TRBV29-1 to TRBJ2-5; 7 nucleotides match TRBD2. Germline V gives CDR1 SQVTM, CDR2 ANQGSEA. The ends lost 6 bases at V and 5 bases at J; junction bases unmatched: 12. The CDR3 runs 14 residues. CDR3 protein: CSVWTSASPETQYF. The CDR3 nucleotides are TGCAGCGTGTGGACTAGTGCATCACCCGAGACCCAGTACTTC.

The gene calls are TRBV7-6 and TRBJ2-3; possible D gene TRBD2, 6 bases. With 0 bases removed from V and 3 bases from J, the gap between germline ends came to 10 bases. In germline, CDR1 is SGHVS, CDR2 FNYEAQ. This CDR3 region has 15 residues. CDR3 sequence (DNA): TGTGCCAGCAGCTTAGCCAGGGCGGGAACAGATACGCAGTATTTT. This encodes CASSLARAGTDTQYF.

As concerns this clonotype: This is likely a read error, given that the CDR3 carries no conserved phenylalanine or tryptophan at its end. The chain employs TRBV4-2 and TRBJ2-7; D uncertain. The CDR3 extends over 13 amino acids. The V gene's germline CDR1 is LGHNA and CDR2 YNFKEQ. The CDR3 bases are TGTGCCAGTAGCCAGTTTTTCCTTTACGGGCAGTACTTG. Translating it yields CASSQFFLYGQYL.

The chain is built from TRBV11-2 and TRBJ2-1, with 9 positions matching TRBD2. The CDR3 extends over 16 amino acids. Germline V gene sequence: CDR1 SGHAT, CDR2 FQNNGV. The junction had 11 bases not matched to a gene; V was cut back by 5 bases and J by 6 bases. The CDR3, as DNA: TGTGCCAGCAGCATTCGATTAGCGGGAGATCTCAATGAGCAGTTCTTC. This gives the protein CASSIRLAGDLNEQFF.

This chain uses TRBV6-1 with TRBJ1-4; 7 bases line up with TRBD1. The CDR3 is 15 residues long. V shed 5 bases and J 4 bases; nucleotides not matched to a gene: 7. Germline values: CDR1 MNHNS, CDR2 SASEGT. The CDR3 sequence: CASSTQGGRNEKLFF. CDR3 coding DNA: TGTGCCAGCAGTACCCAGGGGGGGCGTAATGAAAAACTGTTTTTT.